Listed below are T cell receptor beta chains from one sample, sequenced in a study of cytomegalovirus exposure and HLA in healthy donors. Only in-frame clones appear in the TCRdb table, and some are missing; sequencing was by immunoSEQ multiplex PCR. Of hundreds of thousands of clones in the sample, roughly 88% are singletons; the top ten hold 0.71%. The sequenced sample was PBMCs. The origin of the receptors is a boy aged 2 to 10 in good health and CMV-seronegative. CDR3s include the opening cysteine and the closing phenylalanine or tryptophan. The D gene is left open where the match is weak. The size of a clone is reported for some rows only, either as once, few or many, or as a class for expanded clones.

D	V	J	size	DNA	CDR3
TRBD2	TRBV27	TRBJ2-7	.	TGTGCCAGCAGTTCTCAAGCGGGACTAGAAAACGAGCAGTACTTC	CASSSQAGLENEQYF
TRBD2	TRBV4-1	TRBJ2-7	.	TGCGCCAGCAGCCGCACAGTGACGATGGGAGCGGGGGGCCTCTACGAGCAGTACTTC	CASSRTVTMGAGGLYEQYF
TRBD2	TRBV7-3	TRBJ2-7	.	TGTGCCAGCAGCTTCCCCCTAGCGGGGGGCGGCGAGCAGCACTTC	CASSFPLAGGGEQHF
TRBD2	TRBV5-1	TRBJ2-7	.	TGCGCCAGCAGCCAGGGACTAGCGGGAGGGGGATACGAGCAGTACTTC	CASSQGLAGGGYEQYF
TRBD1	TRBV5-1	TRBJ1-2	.	TGCGCCAGCAGCCCCCAGGGACAGGGGGCTTGGACCTTC	CASSPQGQGAWTF
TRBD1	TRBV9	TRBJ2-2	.	TGTGCCAGCAGCGGCGGACAGGGGTCCACCGGGGAGCTGTTTTTT	CASSGGQGSTGELFF
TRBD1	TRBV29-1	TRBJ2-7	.	TGCAGCGTTTGGTCTGCGGGACAGGGGAGCAACGAGCAGTACTTC	CSVWSAGQGSNEQYF
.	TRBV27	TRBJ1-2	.	TGTGCCAGCAGTTTAGAGGGGGAGGGTGGCTACACCTTC	CASSLEGEGGYTF
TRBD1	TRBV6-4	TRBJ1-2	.	TGTGCCAGCAGTGACGGACAGGGGGGGACCTATGGCTACACCTTC	CASSDGQGGTYGYTF
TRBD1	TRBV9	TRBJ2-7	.	TGTGCCAGCAGCCCCACAGGGGGCCCAGCCTACGAGCAGTACTTC	CASSPTGGPAYEQYF
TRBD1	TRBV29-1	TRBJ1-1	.	TGCAGCGTTCAGACAGGGGGTAACACTGAAGCTTTCTTT	CSVQTGGNTEAFF
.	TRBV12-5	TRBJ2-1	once	TGTGCTAGTGGCCTACAAGGGGTCTACAATGAGCAGTTCTTC	CASGLQGVYNEQFF
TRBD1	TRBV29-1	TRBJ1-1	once	TGCAGCGTAGTAGGACAGGGGGTGAGAGAAGCTTTCTTT	CSVVGQGVREAFF
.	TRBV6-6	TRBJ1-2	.	TGTGCCAGCAGCCCAGCGGGTATTAACTATGGCTACACCTTC	CASSPAGINYGYTF
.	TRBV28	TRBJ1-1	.	TGTGCCAGCAGTCGGGACAATACTTATGAAGCTTTCTTT	CASSRDNTYEAFF
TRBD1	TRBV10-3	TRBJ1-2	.	TGTGCCATCAGTGAAAGACAGGGGCCATTCTATGGCTACACCTTC	CAISERQGPFYGYTF
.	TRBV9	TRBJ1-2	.	TGTGCCAGCAGCGGCGGCTTCCACTATGGCTACACCTTC	CASSGGFHYGYTF
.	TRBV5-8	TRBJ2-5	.	TGTGCCAGCAGCCCTTCCATAGCGAGCGAGACCCAGTACTTC	CASSPSIASETQYF
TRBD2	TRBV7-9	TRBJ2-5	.	TGTGCCAGCAGCCAGGGACTAGCGGGAGTGGAGACCCAGTACTTC	CASSQGLAGVETQYF